The 11 T cell receptor beta chains listed next were all sequenced from one sample in a study of blood T cells in healthy people across ages. Together with a sample-barcoded 5' primer, a J-beta primer mix was included in a second PCR lasting about 7 to 11 cycles. MiXCR, run by TCRdb on the 5' RACE reads, gives a single entry per CDR3 protein. The sample includes 1.5 million to 2 million distinct CDR3 sequences, roughly a third of them seen just once. Sequences were obtained from blood. The receptors were gathered from a woman in her 30s in good health.

This clonotype was seen repeatedly, ten times or more. The genes are TRBV20-1 and TRBJ2-3; the D gene is possibly TRBD2 (6 bases). This CDR3 has 14 residues. V was cut by 1 base and J by 0 bases, with 8 bases left in between. The germline V gene has CDR1 DFQATT and CDR2 SNEGSKA (reference sequence). CDR3 coding DNA: TGCAGTGCTAGAGTGGGGACTAGCACAGATACGCAGTATTTT. It specifies CSARVGTSTDTQYF.

Concerning this clonotype: Mismatch with germline at one junction end may stem from a read error. The gene calls are TRBV6-5 and TRBJ2-1, with 7 bases that match TRBD2. The germline V gene has CDR1 MNHEY and CDR2 SVGAGI. This CDR3 comprises 18 residues. The chain's CDR3 is CANSSSKGGGSSYNEQFF. CDR3 nucleotides: TGTGCCAACAGTTCTAGCAAGGGCGGGGGTAGCTCCTACAATGAGCAGTTCTTC.

V usage is TRBV20-1 and J usage is TRBJ2-7; TRBD2 is a possible D gene (6 bases). The CDR3 loop spans 12 amino acids. The germline V gene encodes CDR1 DFQATT and CDR2 SNEGSKA (reference sequence). V was shortened by 7 bases and J by 3 bases, with 13 bases between the two germline ends. CDR3 in amino acids: CSGSGLDYEQYF. The CDR3 DNA sequence: TGCAGTGGTTCGGGACTCGACTACGAGCAGTACTTC.

The CDR3: CATGGRSKNIQYF. The CDR3 DNA reads as TGTGCCACCGGAGGGAGGTCCAAAAACATTCAGTACTTC. V usage is TRBV11-3 and J usage is TRBJ2-4; a possible D gene is TRBD2 (6 bases). Germline CDR1 SGHNT, CDR2 YENEEA. V was trimmed by 10 bases and J by 2 bases, leaving 12 bases between them. The CDR3 is 13 amino acids.

This clonotype was seen only a few times. The rearrangement links TRBV7-9 to TRBJ1-2; the D is unclear. The CDR3 totals 15 residues. With 1 base removed from V and 0 bases from J, the gap between germline ends came to 9 bases. The germline V gene encodes CDR1 SEHNR and CDR2 FQNEAQ (reference sequence). The CDR3 DNA reads as TGTGCCAGCAGCTTAGTGGGAGATCCTAACTATGGCTACACCTTC. Residues: CASSLVGDPNYGYTF.

This clonotype showed up just a few times. The chain joins TRBV6-5 to TRBJ2-3, with a tentative D call TRBD2 (7 bases). V lost 0 bases and J 3 bases, leaving 19 bases between the germline ends. CDR3 size: 18 residues. CDR1 and CDR2 from the germline V gene are MNHEY and SVGAGI. Written as DNA, the CDR3 is TGTGCCAGCAGTTACTCTAGCGGCGGGGGTCAGGGGACAGATACGCAGTATTTT. The encoded protein is CASSYSSGGGQGTDTQYF.

The chain uses TRBV6-5 and TRBJ2-7; D remains unclear. The assigned J gene may be wrong: the sequence end matches TRBJ2-5 better. Germline CDR1 reads MNHEY; CDR2 reads SVGAGI. CDR3 size: 16 residues. The CDR3 spells CASSFPRPEFGETQYF. The CDR3 DNA is TGTGCCAGCAGCTTCCCCCGGCCTGAATTCGGCGAGACCCAGTACTTC.

There are a few counts of this clonotype. The chain couples TRBV19 to TRBJ1-5, with 8 nucleotides matching TRBD1. Germline CDR1 LNHDA, CDR2 SQIVND (reference sequence). V was clipped by 2 bases and J by 9 bases; unmatched bases: 12. This CDR3 region has 16 residues. CDR3 nucleotides: TGTGCCAGTAGTATAACGCAGGGGGCCCTTCAGGTGCCCCAGCATTTT. This codes for CASSITQGALQVPQHF.

The rearrangement joins TRBV10-1 to TRBJ2-2, with a weak D call TRBD1 (5 bases). This CDR3 comprises 13 residues. V shed 0 bases and J shed 6 bases, with 5 bases lying between them. Germline V gene sequence: CDR1 WNHNN, CDR2 SYGVQD (reference sequence). The CDR3 DNA reads as TGCGCCAGCAGTGAGTCACAGGCCGGGGAGCTGTTTTTT. Protein: CASSESQAGELFF.

On this clonotype itself: This sequence may be a read error, since a much larger clone differs from it by one base. The chain recombines TRBV4-2 with TRBJ2-4, with a weak D call TRBD2 (7 bases). CDR1 is LGHNA and CDR2 is YNFKEQ in the germline V gene. V gave up 0 bases and J gave up 8 bases, with 17 bases separating them. This CDR3 is 16 amino acids long. CDR3 sequence: CASSQEEGGGQYIQYF. As DNA, the CDR3 is TGTGCCAGCAGCCAAGAAGAAGGGGGAGGGCAGTACATTCAGTACTTC.

In this sample, this clonotype turned up a few times. V is TRBV12-3 or TRBV12-4 and J is TRBJ1-2; D is undetermined. With 7 bases removed from V and 4 bases from J, the gap between germline ends came to 16 bases. There are 14 residues in the CDR3. Written as DNA, the CDR3 is TGTGCCAGCATGGAGGGAACTAGTTCCTATGGCTACACCTTC. Residues: CASMEGTSSYGYTF.